The text below deals with one TCR beta chain. Its cognate antigen is unknown. Assay: immunoSEQ multiplex PCR; the TCRdb copy retains only in-frame clones and omits some. The repertoire includes nearly 25,000 clones, 70% to 80% of them detected once, and about 32% sits in the top ten. The data originate from a study of PD-1 blockade in classical Hodgkin lymphoma. Regarding the study as a whole: CD4+ TCR diversity rose significantly by C4D1, and CD8+ TCR diversity did not. The drivers behind the repertoire differences, possibly disease activity or prior therapy, remain undefined.

Germline CDR1 is SGHTA and CDR2 is FQGNSA. This CDR3 contains 15 residues. The V end lost 5 bases, the J end lost 1 base, and 14 bases lay between the germline ends. Time point of the sample: cycle 4 day 1 (C4D1), after more than five weeks of nivolumab. All the patients suffered relapse after autologous stem cell transplantation, and brentuximab vedotin exposure differed. This TCR was recovered from a human donor with classical Hodgkin lymphoma. This chain links TRBV7-2 with TRBJ1-2; D gene ambiguous. The specimen was peripheral blood mononuclear cells (PBMCs), collected before the fourth cycle of nivolumab. The CDR3 region has the DNA TGTGCCAGCAGCCTCACTCCGGACGGTAACTATGGCTACACCTTC. It translates to CASSLTPDGNYGYTF.